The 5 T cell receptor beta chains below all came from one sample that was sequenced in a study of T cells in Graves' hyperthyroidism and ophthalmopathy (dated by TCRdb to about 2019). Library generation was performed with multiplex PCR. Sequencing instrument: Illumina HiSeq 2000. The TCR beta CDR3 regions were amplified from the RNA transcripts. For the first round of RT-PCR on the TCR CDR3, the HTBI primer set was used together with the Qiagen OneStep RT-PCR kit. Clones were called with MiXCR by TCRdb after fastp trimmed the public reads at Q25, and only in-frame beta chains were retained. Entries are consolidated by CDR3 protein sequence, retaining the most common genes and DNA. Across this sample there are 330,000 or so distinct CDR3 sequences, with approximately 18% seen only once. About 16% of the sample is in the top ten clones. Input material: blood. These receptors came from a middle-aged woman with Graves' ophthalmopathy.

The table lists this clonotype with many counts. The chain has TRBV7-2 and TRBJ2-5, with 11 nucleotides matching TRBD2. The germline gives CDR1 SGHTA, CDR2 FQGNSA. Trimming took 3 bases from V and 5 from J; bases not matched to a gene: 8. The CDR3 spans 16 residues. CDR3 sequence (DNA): TGTGCCAGCAGCTTCTCTCTAGCGGGAGGCTCTGAGACCCAGTACTTC. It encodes CASSFSLAGGSETQYF.

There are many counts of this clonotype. In nucleotides, the CDR3 is TGTGCCAGCAGGATCTCGACCTGGAACACTGAAGCTTTCTTT. Protein: CASRISTWNTEAFF. V and J are TRBV12-3 or TRBV12-4 and TRBJ1-1; D gene ambiguous. This CDR3 has 14 residues. Trimming removed 6 bases at V and 1 base at J, with 12 bases between.

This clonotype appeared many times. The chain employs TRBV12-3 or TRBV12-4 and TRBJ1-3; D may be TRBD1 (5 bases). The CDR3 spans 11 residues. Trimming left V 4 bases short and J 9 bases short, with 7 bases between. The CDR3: CASSSGGTIYF. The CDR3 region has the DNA TGTGCCAGCAGTTCCGGGGGCACCATATATTTT.

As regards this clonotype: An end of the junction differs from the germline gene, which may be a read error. CDR3 DNA: TGTGCCAGCAGGGACCTCCCGGTACAGGGGGCCACTGAAGCTTACTTT. It codes for CASRDLPVQGATEAYF. The chain couples TRBV6-1 to TRBJ1-1, with 9 bases matching TRBD1. CDR1 and CDR2 from the germline V gene are MNHNS and SASEGT. CDR3 length: 16 residues.

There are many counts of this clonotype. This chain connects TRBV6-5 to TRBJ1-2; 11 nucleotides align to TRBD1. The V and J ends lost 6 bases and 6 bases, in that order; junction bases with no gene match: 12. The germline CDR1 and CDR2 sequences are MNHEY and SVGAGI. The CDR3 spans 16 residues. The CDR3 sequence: CASSLRWDRGKNGYTF. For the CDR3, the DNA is TGTGCCAGCAGCCTACGATGGGACAGGGGGAAGAATGGCTACACCTTC.